These T cell receptor beta chains were read from a single sample in a study of blood T cell repertoires in COVID-19. Assay: immunoSEQ multiplex PCR; the TCRdb copy retains only in-frame clones and omits some. This sample has roughly 100,000 clones, with about 91% found just once. Sequencing was carried out using peripheral blood. These receptor sequences come from a human donor in a cohort sampled during active COVID-19. Each CDR3 is given with its conserved first and last residue. D genes are given only for firm matches. Clone size is shown for a subset of rows, as once, few, many or a class of expanded clone.

d_call,cdr3_length,clone_size,j_call,v_call,cdr3_aa,cdr3_nt
TRBD1,13,.,TRBJ1-2,TRBV5-1,CASSLGQYYGYTF,TGCGCCAGCAGCCTGGGACAGTACTATGGCTACACCTTC
.,13,.,TRBJ1-4,TRBV19,CASARTANEKLFF,TGTGCCAGCGCAAGGACAGCTAATGAAAAACTGTTTTTT
.,15,.,TRBJ2-2,TRBV6-5,CASRIGGIVTGELFF,TGTGCCAGCAGGATTGGCGGGATAGTCACCGGGGAGCTGTTTTTT
.,17,few,TRBJ1-1,TRBV3-1/TRBV3-2,CASSHLLPFPGNTEAFF,TGTGCCAGCAGCCACCTACTCCCATTTCCAGGTAACACTGAAGCTTTCTTT
TRBD1,14,.,TRBJ1-5,TRBV2,CASSVIGGGQPQHF,TGTGCCAGCAGTGTCATAGGGGGCGGTCAGCCCCAGCATTTT
.,15,.,TRBJ2-7,TRBV28,CASSLTSGDRYEQYF,TGTGCCAGCAGTTTAACGTCGGGAGATCGCTACGAGCAGTACTTC
TRBD1,15,.,TRBJ1-5,TRBV30,CAWHGGTGIGQPQHF,TGTGCCTGGCACGGCGGGACAGGCATCGGTCAGCCCCAGCATTTT
.,13,.,TRBJ1-1,TRBV6-2/TRBV6-3,CASSPRQISSAFF,TGTGCCAGCAGCCCTAGACAGATATCATCGGCTTTCTTT
.,13,.,TRBJ1-2,TRBV4-1,CASSRGVGAGYTF,TGCGCCAGCAGCCGGGGGGTGGGAGCTGGCTACACCTTC
.,13,once,TRBJ2-5,TRBV5-1,CASSLAETGTQYF,TGCGCCAGCAGCTTGGCCGAGACAGGGACCCAGTACTTC
TRBD1,14,.,TRBJ1-5,TRBV29-1,CSARTGGVHQPQHF,TGCAGCGCGCGAACAGGGGGCGTTCATCAGCCCCAGCATTTT
TRBD1,14,.,TRBJ1-2,TRBV7-3,CASSFGTAFDGYTF,TGTGCCAGCAGCTTCGGGACAGCCTTCGATGGCTACACCTTC
.,13,.,TRBJ1-2,TRBV19,CASSISEIGGYTF,TGTGCCAGTAGTATATCCGAGATCGGTGGCTACACCTTC
.,15,.,TRBJ1-2,TRBV29-1,CSVEDLYRLSYGYTF,TGCAGCGTTGAAGATCTCTACCGGTTGAGCTATGGCTACACCTTC
.,16,.,TRBJ2-2,TRBV19,CASSIVPGLITGELFF,TGTGCCAGTAGTATAGTACCGGGACTCATCACCGGGGAGCTGTTTTTT
TRBD1,18,.,TRBJ2-7,TRBV7-2,CASSQAAQGALIFYEQYF,TGTGCCAGCAGCCAGGCGGCGCAGGGGGCCCTAATCTTCTACGAGCAGTACTTC
TRBD1,17,.,TRBJ2-7,TRBV5-1,CASSLLGEQGLTYEQYF,TGCGCCAGCAGCTTACTTGGAGAACAGGGGTTAACCTACGAGCAGTACTTC
TRBD1,15,.,TRBJ2-3,TRBV3-1/TRBV3-2,CASSLFGTGPDTQYF,TGTGCCAGCAGCCTATTTGGGACAGGTCCAGATACGCAGTATTTT
.,15,.,TRBJ1-1,TRBV3-1/TRBV3-2,CASSQSDFLNTEAFF,TGTGCCAGCAGCCAGAGTGACTTCCTAAACACTGAAGCTTTCTTT
TRBD1,15,.,TRBJ1-1,TRBV18,CASSQTGGGDTEAFF,TGTGCCAGCTCACAGACAGGGGGCGGGGACACTGAAGCTTTCTTT
TRBD1,14,once,TRBJ1-5,TRBV18,CASSGQGSNQPQHF,TGTGCCAGCTCCGGACAGGGGAGCAATCAGCCCCAGCATTTT
.,12,.,TRBJ1-5,TRBV6-6,CASSYRDQPQHF,TGTGCCAGCAGTTACAGAGATCAGCCCCAGCATTTT
.,15,once,TRBJ1-1,TRBV4-3,CASSQAFEAGTEAFF,TGCGCCAGCAGCCAAGCATTTGAGGCGGGCACTGAAGCTTTCTTT
.,19,many,TRBJ1-5,TRBV21-1,CASSKIRGRDRGLDQPQHF,TGTGCCAGCAGCAAAATTAGGGGCCGGGACAGGGGGCTTGATCAGCCCCAGCATTTT
TRBD1,13,.,TRBJ1-2,TRBV6-5,CASRVDRVNGYTF,TGTGCCAGCAGGGTTGACAGGGTCAATGGCTACACCTTC
TRBD1,17,.,TRBJ2-3,TRBV2,CASSEAGGQGFVDTQYF,TGTGCCAGCAGTGAAGCCGGGGGACAGGGATTTGTGGATACGCAGTATTTT
.,15,.,TRBJ1-5,TRBV30,CAWSVGAGGNQPQHF,TGTGCCTGGAGTGTAGGAGCGGGGGGCAATCAGCCCCAGCATTTT
.,13,.,TRBJ2-3,TRBV4-2,CASSQASGDTQYF,TGTGCCAGCAGCCAAGCATCAGGGGATACGCAGTATTTT
TRBD2,14,.,TRBJ2-2,TRBV11-3,CASGRGANTGELFF,TGTGCCAGCGGGCGGGGGGCCAACACCGGGGAGCTGTTTTTT
.,13,once,TRBJ2-2,TRBV5-4,CASSLRSTGELFF,TGTGCCAGCAGCTTGAGGAGCACCGGGGAGCTGTTTTTT
.,16,.,TRBJ1-1,TRBV19,CASRTLRDKGWGEAFF,TGTGCCAGTAGAACCCTCCGGGACAAAGGATGGGGTGAAGCTTTCTTT
.,16,.,TRBJ1-6,TRBV9,CASSAQSRVRNSPLHF,TGTGCCAGCAGCGCTCAATCCAGGGTTCGGAATTCACCCCTCCACTTT
.,18,.,TRBJ1-2,TRBV4-2,CASSQALAGIRANYGYTF,TGTGCCAGCAGCCAAGCTTTGGCAGGGATTAGGGCTAACTATGGCTACACCTTC
TRBD1,14,.,TRBJ1-1,TRBV28,CASKRGTVNTEAFF,TGTGCCAGCAAACGCGGGACAGTAAACACTGAAGCTTTCTTT
TRBD1,15,.,TRBJ2-7,TRBV2,CASSNRDRGSYEQYF,TGTGCCAGCAGTAACCGGGACAGGGGCTCCTACGAGCAGTACTTC
.,12,.,TRBJ1-2,TRBV28,CASSLRGYGYTF,TGTGCCAGCAGTCTTCGAGGCTATGGCTACACCTTC
TRBD2,17,.,TRBJ2-5,TRBV5-4,CASSSGTSGRGRETQYF,TGTGCCAGCAGCTCAGGGACTAGCGGGAGGGGAAGAGAGACCCAGTACTTC
.,15,.,TRBJ1-5,TRBV5-1,CASSPTPGAGQPQHF,TGCGCCAGCAGCCCTACCCCAGGGGCCGGTCAGCCCCAGCATTTT
TRBD2,14,once,TRBJ2-1,TRBV19,CASSPSGGSNEQFF,TGTGCCAGTAGTCCTAGCGGGGGGTCCAATGAGCAGTTCTTC
.,15,.,TRBJ2-7,TRBV5-1,CASSVDQGLVYEQYF,TGCGCCAGCAGCGTGGACCAGGGGCTAGTCTACGAGCAGTACTTC
TRBD1,15,.,TRBJ1-6,TRBV18,CASSPRDRGDSPLHF,TGTGCCAGCTCACCACGGGACAGGGGCGATTCACCCCTCCACTTT
.,14,.,TRBJ1-6,TRBV28,CASSLKMRGSPLHF,TGTGCCAGCAGTTTAAAGATGAGGGGGTCACCCCTCCACTTT
TRBD1,15,.,TRBJ2-2,TRBV2,CASSPTTGRAGELFF,TGTGCCAGCAGTCCGACGACAGGGCGCGCCGGGGAGCTGTTTTTT
.,16,.,TRBJ2-1,TRBV12-5,CASGLVQFGLGNEQFF,TGTGCTAGTGGTTTGGTACAGTTCGGCCTGGGCAATGAGCAGTTCTTC
.,12,.,TRBJ2-7,TRBV9,CASGGGGYEQYF,TGTGCCAGCGGGGGGGGCGGCTACGAGCAGTACTTC
.,13,.,TRBJ1-5,TRBV5-1,CASSPGGEQPQHF,TGCGCCAGCAGCCCGGGGGGGGAGCAGCCCCAGCATTTT